This TCR beta chain emerged from a study of Ad26.COV2.S vaccination and SARS-CoV-2 variants. Treatment meaning: 15 to 20 received Ad26.COV2.S at low or high dose, single or two shots; 5 received placebo; per-sample allocation not given. The samples were gathered on day 63 after the first injection of vaccine or placebo. Sequenced by immunoSEQ multiplex PCR; TCRdb stores in-frame clones only, minus some. The sample carries about 400,000 clones, over 75% recorded once. Specimen: peripheral blood, collected in a trial of Ad26.COV2.S vaccine versus placebo. This clonotype was sampled from a person aged 18-65 years who received the Ad26.COV2.S COVID-19 vaccine or a placebo.

CDR3 loop: CASSSGQASGNTIYF. CDR3 nucleotide sequence: TGTGCCAGCAGCAGCGGACAGGCCTCTGGAAACACCATATATTTT. The rearrangement links TRBV11-1 to TRBJ1-3; TRBD1 matches 7 bases. V shed 5 bases and J 0 bases; nucleotides not matched to a gene: 4. CDR3 length: 15 residues. In germline, CDR1 is SGHAT, CDR2 FQDESV (reference sequence).